The clone carrying this TCR beta chain was counted between two and nine times. Its antigen remains unidentified. TCRdb re-called the 5' RACE reads through MiXCR, storing one row per CDR3 protein. The profile shows about 340,000 distinct CDR3 sequences, 12% of them singletons. This sample was included in a study of identical twins. The study's findings and limits: Within cord blood, abundant beta clonotypes carried fewer insertions, but memory repertoires showed no such trend. Invariant populations such as MAIT and iNKT cells could partly muddle zero-insertion analyses.

CDR3 length equals 13 residues. Germline CDR1 is SGHDT and CDR2 is YYEEEE. Trimming left V 6 bases short and J 3 bases short, with 12 bases between. These same data were also listed under a study on yellow fever vaccine responses in identical twins.

The receptor's source is a woman between 18 and 29 years old in good health. Sequencing was carried out using CD8+ T cells sorted from blood. The chain employs TRBV5-6 and TRBJ2-5; a possible D gene is TRBD1 (6 bases). The CDR3 region is CASTMTGEETQYF. Written as DNA, the CDR3 is TGTGCCAGCACGATGACAGGCGAAGAGACCCAGTACTTC.